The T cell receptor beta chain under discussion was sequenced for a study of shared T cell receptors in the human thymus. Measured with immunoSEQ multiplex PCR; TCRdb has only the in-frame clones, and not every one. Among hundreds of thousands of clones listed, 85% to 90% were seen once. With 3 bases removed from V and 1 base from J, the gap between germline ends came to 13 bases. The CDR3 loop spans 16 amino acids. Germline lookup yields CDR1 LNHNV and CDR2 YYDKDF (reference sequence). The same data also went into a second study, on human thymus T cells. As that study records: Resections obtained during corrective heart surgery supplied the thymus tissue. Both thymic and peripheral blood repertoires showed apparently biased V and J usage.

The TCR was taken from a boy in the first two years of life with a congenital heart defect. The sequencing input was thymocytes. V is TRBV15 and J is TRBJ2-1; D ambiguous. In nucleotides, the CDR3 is TGTGCCACCAGCAGCTACCGAGTAGTTTCCTACAATGAGCAGTTCTTC. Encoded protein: CATSSYRVVSYNEQFF.